This TCR beta chain was profiled in a study of beta chain bispecific antibodies for T cell cancers (dated by TCRdb to about 2021). About the study as a whole: Healthy donor T cells were cocultured with T cell leukemia lines and bispecific antibodies, and TRBV sequencing of the surviving cells was then used to measure how much each TRBV family was depleted. Surface TRBV12 (TRBV12-3) was expressed on Jurkat cells, and surface TRBV5-5 was expressed on HPB-ALL cells.

Per the publication, the treatment or condition label means: alpha-V12: anti-TRBV12 scFv linked to anti-CD3 scFv. T cells were expanded from blood mononuclear cells with anti-CD3 antibody OKT3 or CD3/CD28 Dynabeads for roughly 3 days. For the anti-TRBV12 bispecific sample, Jurkat leukemia cells were cocultured with normal T cells, and the comparison was a control coculture using an anti-CD19 bispecific. Expanded T cells were maintained in RPMI 1640 supplemented with 10% fetal bovine serum, recombinant human IL-2 (roughly 100 IU/ml) and IL-7 (around 5.4 ng/ml). Cocultures combined 5 x 10^4 or so normal T cells with 5 x 10^4 or so target cells and bispecific antibody in 95 to 100 ul, incubated 17 hours at 37°C. Each bispecific antibody was composed of two single-chain variable fragments, which were expressed in a single-chain diabody format with a His tag. Effector T cells were obtained from healthy human donors, and peripheral blood mononuclear cells were isolated from leukapheresis samples by Ficoll density gradient centrifugation.

The study at large found these results: The TRBV-directed bispecific antibodies appeared to leave every TRBV family member untouched except the targeted genes and the closely related ones. Relative to anti-CD19, the TRBV12-3 share of total TRBV signal was reduced by 98% to 99% after anti-TRBV12 exposure, whereas a nonsignificant more than 30% decrease was observed for TRBV12-4. Every sequenced sample was a mix of normal T cells and leukemia cell line cells, and most of the targeted TRBV signal originated from the leukemia cells instead of the normal T cells. Cross-reactivity of the anti-TRBV5-5 antibody with TRBV5-6 was attributed to high sequence similarity between the two genes.

The CDR3 runs 12 residues from the cysteine to the phenylalanine. CDR3 DNA only is kept here, 36 bases in frame from base 1. The germline V gene (reference sequence) yields PRHDT for CDR1 and FYEKMQ for CDR2. V is cut by 5 bases and J by 4 bases, and the space between the germline ends is 7 bases. This clonotype was seen at least ten times. Its antigen is unknown. No base qualities exist here, and no much larger clone lies one base off it. The libraries included unique molecular identifier barcodes, and the barcodes were used to quantify clonotypes. Qiagen AllPrep DNA/RNA Micro kits were used to isolate total RNA, and an Agilent TapeStation was used to check RNA quality. TCR beta libraries were constructed by 5' RACE, in which cDNA synthesis was followed by two PCR steps with TCR beta constant-region gene-specific primers. An Illumina MiSeq platform was used to sequence the TCR beta libraries. The published analysis was carried out like this. MIGEC, MiXCR and VDJtools were used to process the reads. To get a clonotype's frequency, the unique molecular identifiers belonging to that clonotype were divided by all unique molecular identifiers in the sample. Nonfunctional TRBV genes classified in IMGT as pseudogenes or open reading frames, for example TRBV1, TRBV12-1 and TRBV21, were left out. The public sequencing data were trimmed at Q25 with fastp and processed into clonotypes with MiXCR by TCRdb, which kept only in-frame beta chains. Each entry is one CDR3 protein sequence, shown with its most common DNA and genes. TCRdb assigned the V and J calls; the authors' analysis was not used. The sample has 20,000 to 25,000 distinct CDR3 sequences on record, approximately 2.2% of them singletons. More than 4.5% of the sample belongs to the ten largest clones.

The sequence derives from a human donor in good health. Some clones in this sample may be carry-over from other donors' samples. In this chain, TRBV13 is recombined with TRBJ2-3; a tentative D match to TRBD1 spans 5 bases. Here the sequenced sample was healthy donor T cells cultured with leukemia cells, taken from a culture containing a bispecific antibody targeting TCR Vbeta12. CDR3 region: CASSGASDTQYF. The bases are TGTGCCAGCAGCGGGGCCTCAGATACGCAGTATTTT.